This is a list of T cell receptor beta chains from one sample in a study of OX40 agonist ivuxolimab in advanced cancers. Using immunoSEQ multiplex PCR, the repertoire was profiled, and TCRdb retains in-frame clones only, with some absent. Among roughly 59,000 clones listed, about 92% were seen once. Sequencing was performed on CD4+ or CD8+ T cells sorted from blood, taken in a trial of the OX40 agonist ivuxolimab. The receptors were gathered from an adult with an advanced solid tumor such as melanoma, head and neck, liver or kidney cancer. The CDR3 runs from the conserved cysteine through the conserved F or W.

cdr3_aa j_call cdr3_length v_call
CASSLGAGGVETQYF TRBJ2-5 15 TRBV7-8
CASSQEWSSYNEQFF TRBJ2-1 15 TRBV4-1
CASSPGQGFYEQYF TRBJ2-7 14 TRBV14
CASSYVSGIRNEQFF TRBJ2-1 15 TRBV6-5
CASSLSGTGGGNTIYF TRBJ1-3 16 TRBV11-3
CASSQGTGTDQPQHF TRBJ1-5 15 TRBV4-3
CASSGIAGGYYEQYF TRBJ2-7 15 TRBV27
CATSTRTGNEKLFF TRBJ1-4 14 TRBV15
CASSTSAGNTIYF TRBJ1-3 13 TRBV7-6
CASSQDRGGWSNEQFF TRBJ2-1 16 TRBV4-3
CASSSGAYSNQPQHF TRBJ1-5 15 TRBV5-6
CASSEEGLSSYNSPLHF TRBJ1-6 17 TRBV6-1
CASSEEAMTGGNTEAFF TRBJ1-1 17 TRBV6-1
CSVDGGNTIYF TRBJ1-3 11 TRBV29-1
CASRKTGDSNQPQHF TRBJ1-5 15 TRBV2
CASSLEGQGSTEQYF TRBJ2-7 15 TRBV4-1
CASSFRSGWGTDTQYF TRBJ2-3 16 TRBV5-6
CATSIPRPSGLNTGELFF TRBJ2-2 18 TRBV15
CASSQGGLGNQPQHF TRBJ1-5 15 TRBV4-1
CASSQDTSGAYEQYF - 15 TRBV4-3
CASSLHTGGYGQYF TRBJ2-7 14 TRBV7-9
CASSFYYPDNEQFF TRBJ2-1 14 TRBV7-2
CASSQDRGSSYEQYF - 15 TRBV4-2
CASSPSRGSNEKLFF TRBJ1-4 15 TRBV7-7
CASSEEISNTEAFF TRBJ1-1 14 TRBV6-1
CASSLAGYYEQYF TRBJ2-7 13 TRBV5-1
CASSPPDNEKLFF TRBJ1-4 13 TRBV9
CASGFSFGAGELFF TRBJ2-2 14 TRBV12-5
CASSLGTEAFF TRBJ1-1 11 TRBV5-6
CASSRAGLAGDPEQFF TRBJ2-1 16 TRBV5-4
CASSLSEGSHGYTF TRBJ1-2 14 TRBV27
CAGTSGIYEQYF TRBJ2-7 12 TRBV30
CAWSAQSPIQYF TRBJ2-4 12 TRBV30
CASSLSRLMNTEAFF TRBJ1-1 15 TRBV27
CASSINGQGVSEQYF TRBJ2-7 15 TRBV19
CASSYAGVGYEQYF TRBJ2-7 14 TRBV27